One TCR beta chain is described in this entry. Its antigen is not known. CDR3 length: 15 residues. Germline trimming cut 4 bases from V and 2 bases from J; bases unmatched to any gene: 4. Germline assignment: CDR1 SGHRS and CDR2 YFSETQ. The table came from immunoSEQ multiplex PCR; TCRdb's copy has only in-frame clones and leaves some out. The sample lists more than 50,000 clones, 84% occurring once. The data originate from a study of OX40 agonist ivuxolimab in advanced cancers. Turning to the study itself: An agonistic human IgG2 monoclonal antibody against OX40 (CD134) was given. Cohort: more than 75% men, mean age 60, aged about 23 to 79. General study points: Clones of CD4+ and CD8+ blood T cells grew by week 6 at doses of 0.1 to 3.0 mg/kg.

This receptor was obtained from an adult with an advanced solid tumor such as melanoma, head and neck, liver or kidney cancer. The material was CD4+ or CD8+ T cells sorted from blood, obtained in a trial of the OX40 agonist ivuxolimab. The chain employs TRBV5-1 and TRBJ2-1; 9 bases fit TRBD1. The CDR3 is CASSAGTGTYNEQFF. The CDR3, as DNA: TGCGCCAGCAGCGCCGGGACAGGGACCTACAATGAGCAGTTCTTC.